The 27 T cell receptor beta chains below were found in one sample sequenced in a study of CD8 T cells in Susac syndrome. Random-hexamer reverse transcription was applied to roughly 0.5 to 1 ug RNA. MiXCR, applied by TCRdb to the immunoSEQ multiplex PCR reads, yields one record per CDR3 protein. Of 190,000 or so distinct CDR3 sequences listed, 90% to 95% are singletons. The sequencing input was CD4+ T cells from PBMCs. The source of these receptors is a human donor with multiple sclerosis.

CDR3 in DNA: TGTGCCAGCAGTCCTACAGGGGGATCCTACGAGCAGTACTTC. Encoded protein: CASSPTGGSYEQYF. The rearrangement joins TRBV5-4 to TRBJ2-7; 8 nucleotides match TRBD1. The junction had 5 bases not matched to a gene; V was cut back by 5 bases and J by 1 base. CDR3 size: 14 residues. Germline CDR1 is SGHNT and CDR2 is YYREEE (reference sequence).

The chain employs TRBV20-1 and TRBJ2-5; D tentatively fits TRBD1 or TRBD2 (5 bases each). The CDR3 totals 12 residues. V lost 5 bases to trimming and J lost 3 bases, with 10 bases between them. CDR1 is DFQATT, CDR2 SNEGSKA, per germline (reference sequence). The CDR3 coding sequence is TGCAGTGCTTGGGGACGGGAAGAGACCCAGTACTTC. Its translation: CSAWGREETQYF.

The CDR3 reads CSVGGTGFSSYTF. The DNA of the CDR3 is TGCAGCGTTGGAGGGACAGGTTTTTCAAGCTACACCTTC. The chain combines TRBV29-1 with TRBJ1-2; 8 bases are a match to TRBD1. The ends lost 4 bases at V and 9 bases at J; junction bases unmatched: 10. The germline V gene has CDR1 SQVTM and CDR2 ANQGSEA. The CDR3 has 13 residues.

The DNA of the CDR3 is TGTGCCAGCAGCGACAGGCCGGAGTCCACAGATACGCAGTATTTT. It specifies CASSDRPESTDTQYF. V gene TRBV7-8 combines with J gene TRBJ2-3, with D tentatively TRBD1 (6 bases). In germline, CDR1 is SGHVS, CDR2 FQNEAQ. The V end lost 5 bases, the J end lost 2 bases, and 14 bases lay between the germline ends. The CDR3 is 15 residues long.

V usage is TRBV12-3 or TRBV12-4 and J usage is TRBJ1-5; 7 bases agree with TRBD1. The ends lost 6 bases at V and 4 bases at J; junction bases unmatched: 6. The CDR3 runs 14 residues. The CDR3 is CASRPGQQNQPQHF. The CDR3 DNA follows: TGTGCCAGCAGACCGGGACAGCAAAATCAGCCCCAGCATTTT.

The rearrangement uses TRBV5-1 and TRBJ2-7; 7 bases agree with TRBD1. CDR3 size: 14 residues. The germline V gene encodes CDR1 SGHRS and CDR2 YFSETQ. Trimming removed 3 bases from V and 6 bases from J; junction bases left unmatched: 9. The CDR3 here is CASSYGRQGPEQYF. The CDR3 nucleotides are TGCGCCAGCAGCTACGGTAGACAGGGCCCCGAGCAGTACTTC. The full variable domain, in which reference TRBV5-1 and TRBJ2-7 provide the parts outside the CDR3, is KAGVTQTPRYLIKTRGQQVTLSCSPISGHRSVSWYQQTPGQGLQFLFEYFSETQRNKGNFPGRFSGRQFSNSRSEMNVSTLELGDSALYLCASSYGRQGPEQYFGPGTRLTVT.

The V call is TRBV19, the J call TRBJ2-5; no reliable D call. V lost 6 bases and J 3 bases, leaving 17 bases between the germline ends. CDR1 is LNHDA and CDR2 is SQIVND in the germline V gene (reference sequence). The CDR3 contains 15 residues. The CDR3 reads CASSQNGRIEETQYF. CDR3 nucleotide sequence: TGTGCCAGTAGCCAGAACGGACGCATAGAAGAGACCCAGTACTTC. The whole variable domain, filled in from reference TRBV19 and TRBJ2-5, reads DGGITQSPKYLFRKEGQNVTLSCEQNLNHDAMYWYRQDPGQGLRLIYYSQIVNDFQKGDIAEGYSVSREKKESFPLTVTSAQKNPTAFYLCASSQNGRIEETQYFGPGTRLLVL.

This clonotype was picked up one time. This rearrangement joins TRBV12-3 or TRBV12-4 to TRBJ2-5; D is undetermined. The CDR3 is 13 amino acids. Trimming shortened V by 10 bases and J by 0 bases, and 12 bases separated the two germline ends. CDR3 nucleotide sequence: TGTGCCACTAAGGCAGAAGACCAAGAGACCCAGTACTTC. Translation gives CATKAEDQETQYF.

This chain joins TRBV15 and TRBJ2-7, with 7 bases fitting TRBD2. CDR3 length equals 13 residues. CDR1 and CDR2 from the germline V gene are LNHNV and YYDKDF (reference sequence). The trim removed 6 bases at V and 1 base at J, leaving 3 bases unmatched. CDR3: CATRGGGSYEQYF. The CDR3 DNA sequence: TGTGCCACCAGAGGCGGGGGTTCCTACGAGCAGTACTTC.

This sequence joins TRBV9 and TRBJ2-1; weak D call: TRBD1 (5 bases). Germline assignment: CDR1 SGDLS and CDR2 YYNGEE. There are 13 residues in the CDR3. Deletions cut 3 bases from V and 9 bases from J, with 13 bases between. The CDR3 coding sequence is TGTGCCAGCAGCGCCCAGGGCAACAGTGAGCAGTTCTTC. This encodes CASSAQGNSEQFF. Full variable domain (outside the CDR3, taken from reference TRBV9 and TRBJ2-1): DSGVTQTPKHLITATGQRVTLRCSPRSGDLSVYWYQQSLDQGLQFLIQYYNGEERAKGNILERFSAQQFPDLHSELNLSSLELGDSALYFCASSAQGNSEQFFGPGTRLTVL.

V and J are TRBV3-1 and TRBJ1-1; D not resolved. In germline, CDR1 is LGHDT, CDR2 YNNKEL (reference sequence). The CDR3 runs to 13 residues. Trimming stripped 3 bases from V and 4 bases from J, with 9 bases between. This chain's CDR3 is CASSQGDGTEAFF. DNA for the CDR3: TGTGCCAGCAGCCAGGGAGATGGCACTGAAGCTTTCTTT.

The chain couples TRBV12-3 or TRBV12-4 to TRBJ2-1; perhaps D is TRBD1 or TRBD2 (6 bases each). This CDR3 has 14 amino acids. Trimming removed 2 bases from V and 6 bases from J, with 11 bases in between. DNA for the CDR3: TGTGCCAGCAGTTTAAGCAGGGGAGGCAATGAGCAGTTCTTC. Protein product: CASSLSRGGNEQFF.

V gene TRBV5-1 combines with J gene TRBJ1-2; D is ambiguous. The CDR3 runs 14 residues. V was clipped by 0 bases and J by 4 bases, with 10 bases between them. Germline-derived CDR1 and CDR2 are SGHRS and YFSETQ. The CDR3: CASSLGHSGYGYTF. For the CDR3, the DNA is TGCGCCAGCAGCTTGGGACATTCGGGCTATGGCTACACCTTC. Based on the CDR3 plus reference TRBV5-1 and TRBJ1-2, the full variable domain is KAGVTQTPRYLIKTRGQQVTLSCSPISGHRSVSWYQQTPGQGLQFLFEYFSETQRNKGNFPGRFSGRQFSNSRSEMNVSTLELGDSALYLCASSLGHSGYGYTFGSGTRLTVV.

This clonotype was seen a single time. The chain is built from TRBV5-1 and TRBJ2-1; the match to TRBD2 covers 8 bases. The CDR3 is 15 residues long. Germline V CDR1 and CDR2: SGHRS, YFSETQ. J gave up 7 bases and V 2 bases, and 8 bases lay outside the gene matches. The CDR3 nucleotides are TGCGCCAGCAGCTTCCTACCGGGAGGGCCGAATGAGCAGTTCTTC. Translated: CASSFLPGGPNEQFF. Together with reference TRBV5-1 and TRBJ2-1, the CDR3 gives the full variable domain: KAGVTQTPRYLIKTRGQQVTLSCSPISGHRSVSWYQQTPGQGLQFLFEYFSETQRNKGNFPGRFSGRQFSNSRSEMNVSTLELGDSALYLCASSFLPGGPNEQFFGPGTRLTVL.

The chain carries TRBV24-1 and TRBJ1-1; D perhaps matches TRBD1 (5 bases). CDR3 length equals 14 residues. The V gene's germline CDR1 is KGHDR and CDR2 SFDVKD. V shed 3 bases and J shed 4 bases, with 11 bases lying between them. The CDR3 DNA reads TGTGCCACCAGTGATGGGACCCCTGGCACTGAAGCTTTCTTT. Its translation: CATSDGTPGTEAFF.

The chain combines TRBV20-1 with TRBJ1-5; TRBD1 matches 8 bases. From germline, CDR1 is DFQATT and CDR2 SNEGSKA (reference sequence). The CDR3 extends over 13 amino acids. Germline trimming cut 7 bases from V and 2 bases from J; bases unmatched to any gene: 4. The CDR3 DNA sequence: TGCAGTGTCGGGACAGGCGGCAATCAGCCCCAGCATTTT. Translating it yields CSVGTGGNQPQHF.

This clonotype has just one count. The rearrangement uses TRBV7-2 and TRBJ1-1, with 8 bases matching TRBD1. The CDR3 is 15 amino acids. After removal of 4 bases from V and 0 bases from J, the junction contained 4 bases not matched to a gene. Looked up from germline, CDR1 is SGHTA and CDR2 is FQGNSA. CDR3 DNA: TGTGCCAGCAGCTCCAGGACAGGGATGAACACTGAAGCTTTCTTT. It specifies CASSSRTGMNTEAFF.

The chain links TRBV18 to TRBJ1-1; the D is unclear. The CDR3 loop spans 14 amino acids. Trimming left V 0 bases short and J 1 base short, with 6 bases between. Germline V CDR1 and CDR2: KGHSH, LQKENI. This CDR3 is CASSPPPGNTEAFF. DNA of the CDR3: TGTGCCAGCTCACCACCTCCGGGGAACACTGAAGCTTTCTTT.

The chain carries TRBV7-3 and TRBJ1-6; the D is unclear. V shed 2 bases and J shed 8 bases, with 7 bases lying between them. The CDR3 length is 13 residues. Germline loops: CDR1 SGHTA, CDR2 FQGTGA. CDR3 nucleotide sequence: TGTGCCAGCAGCTTAGATACGGATTCACCCCTCCACTTT. Translated: CASSLDTDSPLHF.

The table lists this clonotype with a count of one. The CDR3 loop reads CASSLSRLASYTEAFF. CDR3 coding DNA: TGTGCCAGCAGTTTATCTCGCCTAGCTTCCTACACTGAAGCTTTCTTT. This chain links TRBV27 with TRBJ1-1; D unclear. CDR1 MNHEY and CDR2 SMNVEV come from the germline V gene (reference sequence). The CDR3 is made up of 16 amino acids. V lost 0 bases and J 3 bases, leaving 14 bases between the germline ends.

In this sample, this clonotype turned up once. The rearrangement uses TRBV29-1 and TRBJ2-3; either TRBD1 or TRBD2 may fit D (5 bases each). The CDR3 runs to 11 residues. Germline V gene data show CDR1 as SQVTM and CDR2 as ANQGSEA. V lost 7 bases and J lost 8, with 13 bases in between. DNA of the CDR3: TGCAGCGGGGGGATAATGGGTACGCAGTATTTT. Translation gives CSGGIMGTQYF.

The rearrangement uses TRBV27 and TRBJ2-7; a possible D gene is TRBD1 (6 bases). CDR1 and CDR2 from the germline V gene are MNHEY and SMNVEV (reference sequence). V was clipped by 6 bases and J by 2 bases, with 11 bases between them. This CDR3 comprises 13 residues. CDR3: CASRMGQAYEQYF. DNA for the CDR3: TGTGCCAGCAGAATGGGACAAGCCTACGAGCAGTACTTC.

The DNA for the CDR3 is TGCAGCGTTGCAATACAGGGACTGAACACTGAAGCTTTCTTT. Translated: CSVAIQGLNTEAFF. V gene TRBV29-1 combines with J gene TRBJ1-1; TRBD1 is a possible D gene (6 bases). V lost 4 bases and J lost 0, with 12 bases in between. CDR1 is SQVTM and CDR2 is ANQGSEA in the germline V gene. This CDR3 has 14 amino acids.

The rearrangement links TRBV7-9 to TRBJ1-2, with unresolved D. CDR3 length: 11 amino acids. The germline V gene has CDR1 SEHNR and CDR2 FQNEAQ (reference sequence). Trimming pared 5 bases from V and 9 bases from J, leaving 10 bases between. Written as DNA, the CDR3 is TGTGCCAGCAGCCCGGGAGGGAGCTACACCTTC. Its translation: CASSPGGSYTF. Full variable domain (missing parts from reference TRBV7-9 and TRBJ1-2): DTGVSQNPRHKITKRGQNVTFRCDPISEHNRLYWYRQTLGQGPEFLTYFQNEAQLEKSRLLSDRFSAERPKGSFSTLEIQRTEQGDSAMYLCASSPGGSYTFGSGTRLTVV.

This chain connects TRBV9 to TRBJ1-2, with D unclear. The V and J ends lost 1 base and 7 bases respectively, with 11 bases between them. The CDR3 is 13 residues long. Germline CDR1 and CDR2: SGDLS and YYNGEE. CDR3 in amino acids: CASSVSNRAGYTF. The CDR3 DNA reads TGTGCCAGCAGCGTATCCAACCGGGCTGGCTACACCTTC.

The chain links TRBV3-1 to TRBJ2-1; D perhaps matches TRBD2 (5 bases). Germline V gene sequence: CDR1 LGHDT, CDR2 YNNKEL (reference sequence). With 9 bases removed from V and 7 bases from J, the gap between germline ends came to 13 bases. This CDR3 spans 12 amino acids. CDR3 protein: CASTREGNEQFF. The CDR3 DNA sequence: TGTGCCAGTACCAGAGAGGGAAATGAGCAGTTCTTC.

This clonotype was observed once. The chain carries TRBV4-1 and TRBJ2-7; D is unclear. The V end was cut by 0 bases, the J end by 2 bases, with 11 bases between. Germline V gene lookup returns CDR1 MGHRA and CDR2 YSYEKL. The CDR3 covers 15 residues. CDR3 sequence: CASSQEVELPYEQYF. As DNA, the CDR3 is TGCGCCAGCAGCCAAGAGGTTGAGCTCCCCTACGAGCAGTACTTC.